Presented here are 17 T cell receptor beta chains from one specimen sequenced in a study of high-grade serous ovarian cancer treatment subgroups. Sequencing used immunoSEQ multiplex PCR; TCRdb keeps in-frame clones, though not all of them. The sample has roughly 1,500 clones; approximately 70% are singletons. The tumor samples were collected prior to definitive surgery or chemotherapy. Sequenced material: tumor tissue. The origin of the receptors is a human donor with high-grade serous ovarian cancer.

This chain joins TRBV30 and TRBJ1-5, with a possible D match to TRBD1 (5 bases). CDR1 GTSNPN and CDR2 SVGIG come from the germline V gene (reference sequence). The CDR3 contains 17 residues. V was trimmed by 0 bases and J by 2 bases, leaving 17 bases between them. CDR3 sequence: CAWSVRGFRAGNQPQHF. As DNA, the CDR3 is TGTGCCTGGAGTGTACGCGGTTTCAGGGCCGGCAATCAGCCCCAGCATTTT.

The V gene is TRBV30, the J gene TRBJ2-7; a weak D match, TRBD2 (5 bases). Between the trimmed V and J ends, which lost 1 base and 5 bases, there was a span of 12 bases. This CDR3 region has 13 residues. CDR1 and CDR2 (germline): GTSNPN, SVGIG (reference sequence). CDR3 protein: CAWSDVRADEQYF. CDR3 in DNA: TGTGCCTGGAGTGACGTGCGGGCTGACGAGCAGTACTTC.

The chain links TRBV5-1 to TRBJ2-5; TRBD1 matches 7 bases. Germline CDR1 is SGHRS and CDR2 is YFSETQ. The length of the CDR3 is 15 residues. After removal of 0 bases from V and 1 base from J, the junction contained 3 bases not matched to a gene. This CDR3 is CASSLEGASQETQYF. DNA of the CDR3: TGCGCCAGCAGCTTGGAGGGGGCGTCCCAAGAGACCCAGTACTTC.

In its sample, this clone was seen once. The V call is TRBV5-1, the J call TRBJ2-1, with TRBD2 matching over 8 bases. Looked up from germline, CDR1 is SGHRS and CDR2 is YFSETQ. The junction had 6 bases not matched to a gene; V was cut back by 0 bases and J by 4 bases. The CDR3 loop spans 16 amino acids. This CDR3 reads CASSLEGSGVYNEQFF. The CDR3 nucleotides read TGCGCCAGCAGCTTGGAGGGTAGCGGGGTGTACAATGAGCAGTTCTTC.

This chain links TRBV7-2 with TRBJ2-2; 10 bases align to TRBD1. V lost 7 bases, J lost 6 bases, and 11 bases stayed unmatched. CDR1 and CDR2 from the germline V gene are SGHTA and FQGNSA. The CDR3 covers 16 residues. The CDR3 here is CASTTARTGGSGELFF. CDR3 DNA: TGTGCCAGCACCACGGCGAGGACAGGGGGTTCCGGGGAGCTGTTTTTT. Full variable domain (missing parts from reference TRBV7-2 and TRBJ2-2): GAGVSQSPSNKVTEKGKDVELRCDPISGHTALYWYRQSLGQGLEFLIYFQGNSAPDKSGLPSDRFSAERTGGSVSTLTIQRTQQEDSAVYLCASTTARTGGSGELFFGEGSRLTVL.

Note on this clone: One end of the junction does not line up with germline, which may come from a read error. The chain employs TRBV5-4 and TRBJ1-3, with D possibly TRBD1 on 5 matching bases. CDR3 length equals 15 residues. CDR1 and CDR2 from the germline V gene are SGHNT and YYREEE (reference sequence). The CDR3, as DNA: TGCGCCAGCAGCCAAGACACAGGCTCTGGAAACACCATATATTTT. Translation: CASSQDTGSGNTIYF.

The DNA of the CDR3 is TGCGCCAGCAGCCATAGGACGGAGACGTCCGAGCAGTACTTC. Translated: CASSHRTETSEQYF. The J gene is TRBJ2-7, the V gene TRBV5-2. TRBV5-2 is reported as a pseudogene. The length of the CDR3 is 14 residues.

Only one count was recorded for this clone. The J gene is TRBJ2-3, the V gene TRBV11-2; D uncertain. Germline values: CDR1 SGHAT, CDR2 FQNNGV. The CDR3 totals 13 residues. Trimming took off 8 bases at V and 7 bases at J, with 16 bases between the two ends. This CDR3 reads CASGPPGGYTQYF. CDR3 sequence (DNA): TGTGCCAGCGGACCCCCCGGCGGTTATACGCAGTATTTT.

This chain links TRBV6-5 with TRBJ1-1; unclear D gene. Trimming pared 6 bases from V and 11 bases from J, leaving 19 bases between. CDR1 and CDR2 from the germline V gene are MNHEY and SVGAGI. The CDR3 is made up of 13 amino acids. The CDR3 sequence is CASSRNEGSPAFF. CDR3 DNA sequence: TGTGCCAGCAGCCGAAACGAAGGTTCCCCGGCTTTCTTT.

The chain is built from TRBV25-1 and TRBJ2-5, with 7 positions matching TRBD2. This CDR3 is built from 16 residues. V dropped 2 bases and J dropped 0; count of bases not matched to a gene: 6. In germline, CDR1 is MGHDK, CDR2 SYGVNS. CDR3 loop: CASSEEEAGYQETQYF. CDR3 nucleotides: TGTGCCAGCAGTGAAGAGGAAGCGGGGTACCAAGAGACCCAGTACTTC.

The chain employs TRBV19 and TRBJ1-2, with 9 nucleotides matching TRBD1. This CDR3 has 18 residues. Germline lookup yields CDR1 LNHDA and CDR2 SQIVND (reference sequence). V shed 5 bases and J 6 bases; nucleotides not matched to a gene: 19. CDR3 DNA: TGTGCCAGTAGTCATTTGCCCGGGACAGGGAGAGGGGCTAATGGCTACACCTTC. This encodes CASSHLPGTGRGANGYTF.

This chain links TRBV10-1 with TRBJ1-1; possible D gene TRBD1, 5 bases. CDR1 is WNHNN, CDR2 SYGVQD, per germline (reference sequence). The CDR3 loop spans 13 amino acids. The ends were cut back, 3 bases at V and 7 bases at J, with 12 bases in the middle. The CDR3 protein is CASSDGLDSEAFF. CDR3 nucleotides: TGCGCCAGCAGTGATGGGCTCGACAGTGAAGCTTTCTTT.

Here the CDR3 reads CASRTLGGSNYGYTF. CDR3 DNA sequence: TGTGCCAGTAGGACACTGGGGGGGTCCAACTATGGCTACACCTTC. The rearrangement joins TRBV19 to TRBJ1-2; D may be TRBD1 (5 bases). The CDR3 covers 15 residues. Germline V lookup: CDR1 LNHDA, CDR2 SQIVND (reference sequence). V was trimmed by 6 bases and J by 2 bases, leaving 16 bases between them.

V gene TRBV6-5 combines with J gene TRBJ1-2; D remains unclear. This CDR3 region has 16 residues. Germline loops: CDR1 MNHEY, CDR2 SVGAGI. V was shortened by 2 bases and J by 4 bases, with 17 bases between the two germline ends. CDR3 in amino acids: CASSYAPLDARYGYTF. The DNA of the CDR3 is TGTGCCAGCAGTTACGCCCCACTTGACGCCCGCTATGGCTACACCTTC.

The chain joins TRBV5-1 to TRBJ2-7; the match to TRBD1 covers 11 bases. Germline lookup yields CDR1 SGHRS and CDR2 YFSETQ. The CDR3 spans 15 residues. V lost 4 bases, J lost 0 bases, and 3 bases stayed unmatched. CDR3 nucleotides: TGCGCCAGCAGCCGGACAGGGGGCCTCTCCTACGAGCAGTACTTC. It translates to CASSRTGGLSYEQYF.

V usage is TRBV5-1 and J usage is TRBJ2-2, with 7 bases that match TRBD2. The CDR3 is 17 residues long. With V trimmed by 2 bases and J by 5 bases, 12 bases remained unmatched. Looked up from germline, CDR1 is SGHRS and CDR2 is YFSETQ. The CDR3 reads CASSFLALGGWTGELFF. CDR3 coding DNA: TGCGCCAGCAGCTTCCTGGCCCTGGGAGGGTGGACCGGGGAGCTGTTTTTT.

This chain links TRBV9 with TRBJ1-2, with a possible D match to TRBD1 (5 bases). Per the germline V gene, CDR1 is SGDLS and CDR2 is YYNGEE. This CDR3 is built from 17 residues. Trimming left V 0 bases short and J 6 bases short, with 21 bases between. The CDR3 protein is CASSVELRVGDQDGYTF. In nucleotides, the CDR3 is TGTGCCAGCAGCGTAGAACTTAGGGTGGGGGATCAGGATGGCTACACCTTC.